One and the same sample provided the 10 T cell receptor beta chains below, sequenced in a study of post-analysis software for immune sequencing data. Overall study findings and caveats: Four to six TRBV segments were more frequent in patients than controls; TRBV5-6, TRBV5-1 and TRBV20-1 belonged to this group.

Unique molecular identifiers were present in the TCR beta cDNA libraries. TCRdb re-called the PCR reads with MiXCR, one entry per CDR3 protein. This table holds roughly 700,000 distinct CDR3 sequences, about 27% found once. Antigens of these TCRs are unknown. The sample comprised blood. Every receptor here comes from a girl aged 10-17 years with multiple sclerosis.

The rearrangement joins TRBV18 to TRBJ1-1, with D tentatively TRBD1 (5 bases). V was clipped by 2 bases and J by 2 bases, with 12 bases between them. Germline V gene data show CDR1 as KGHSH and CDR2 as LQKENI. The CDR3 runs to 15 residues. The CDR3 coding sequence is TGTGCCAGCTCACCATTGACAGAAATTAACACTGAAGCTTTCTTT. This encodes CASSPLTEINTEAFF.

V gene TRBV20-1 combines with J gene TRBJ2-7; TRBD2 aligns across 12 bases. Per the germline V gene, CDR1 is DFQATT and CDR2 is SNEGSKA (reference sequence). V lost 0 bases and J lost 5; bases outside the gene matches: 8. The CDR3 is 16 amino acids. The DNA for the CDR3 is TGCAGTGCTAGAGATCCCGGACTAGCGGGAACCGACGAGCAGTACTTC. Translation gives CSARDPGLAGTDEQYF.

The V call is TRBV7-9, the J call TRBJ2-1, with 11 nucleotides matching TRBD2. The CDR3 runs to 15 residues. With V trimmed by 5 bases and J by 7 bases, 7 bases remained unmatched. The germline gives CDR1 SEHNR, CDR2 FQNEAQ (reference sequence). CDR3 in amino acids: CASSPTSGSGNEQFF. In nucleotides, the CDR3 is TGTGCCAGCAGCCCCACTAGCGGGAGTGGGAATGAGCAGTTCTTC. Drawing the rest from reference TRBV7-9 and TRBJ2-1, the complete variable domain is DTGVSQNPRHKITKRGQNVTFRCDPISEHNRLYWYRQTLGQGPEFLTYFQNEAQLEKSRLLSDRFSAERPKGSFSTLEIQRTEQGDSAMYLCASSPTSGSGNEQFFGPGTRLTVL.

In this sample, this clonotype turned up a few times. The V call is TRBV14, the J call TRBJ2-3; possible D gene TRBD2, 5 bases. With 1 base removed from V and 4 bases from J, the gap between germline ends came to 15 bases. Per the germline V gene, CDR1 is SGHDN and CDR2 is FVKESK. This CDR3 has 16 amino acids. The CDR3 reads CASSQVRVLGADTQYF. For the CDR3, the DNA is TGTGCCAGCAGCCAAGTACGAGTCCTCGGGGCAGATACGCAGTATTTT.

This chain links TRBV27 with TRBJ1-2, with D unclear. Per the germline V gene, CDR1 is MNHEY and CDR2 is SMNVEV (reference sequence). Trimming took 3 bases from V and 6 from J, leaving 14 bases between them. The CDR3 has 14 residues. The CDR3 protein is CASSLFRGDNGYTF. The CDR3, as DNA: TGTGCCAGCAGTTTGTTTCGGGGTGACAATGGCTACACCTTC.

The genes are TRBV7-9 and TRBJ1-1; D call uncertain. Between the trimmed V and J ends, which lost 2 bases and 1 base, there was a span of 11 bases. The CDR3 covers 15 residues. Germline V lookup: CDR1 SEHNR, CDR2 FQNEAQ (reference sequence). The DNA of the CDR3 is TGTGCCAGCAGCTTATTGCCGGCACGGAACACTGAAGCTTTCTTT. This encodes CASSLLPARNTEAFF.

The rearrangement links TRBV11-2 to TRBJ2-5; 9 nucleotides agree with TRBD2. With the DNA end fitting TRBJ2-7 better, the J assignment may be wrong. Germline CDR1 SGHAT, CDR2 FQNNGV. The CDR3 loop spans 15 amino acids. The CDR3 region is CASSLVSGSIHEQYF. The CDR3 DNA reads TGTGCCAGCAGCTTAGTTAGCGGGAGTATTCACGAGCAGTACTTC.

This sequence joins TRBV6-5 and TRBJ1-2; TRBD1 is a possible D gene (5 bases). CDR1 and CDR2 (germline): MNHEY, SVGAGI. Trimming pared 11 bases from V and 6 bases from J, leaving 19 bases between. This CDR3 is built from 13 residues. The DNA for the CDR3 is TGTGCCGGGTGGGACGCTACAAAAAATGGCTACACCTTC. Translated: CAGWDATKNGYTF.

The rearrangement uses TRBV4-3 and TRBJ2-7; D gene uncertain. The CDR3 sequence is 14 residues long. Germline V gene data show CDR1 as LGHNA and CDR2 as YSLEER. V was trimmed by 0 bases and J by 3 bases, leaving 9 bases between them. This CDR3 reads CASSQDNANYEQYF. CDR3 nucleotides: TGCGCCAGCAGCCAAGACAATGCTAACTACGAGCAGTACTTC.

The chain has TRBV27 and TRBJ2-4; TRBD1 might be the D (6 bases). This CDR3 is 15 amino acids long. Germline lookup yields CDR1 MNHEY and CDR2 SMNVEV (reference sequence). Between the trimmed V and J ends, which lost 5 bases and 0 bases, there was a span of 11 bases. CDR3 bases: TGTGCCAGCAGTCCTTCAGGGGAAGCCAAAAACATTCAGTACTTC. Amino acids: CASSPSGEAKNIQYF.